Listed here are 30 T cell receptor beta chains from one sample, sequenced in a study of blood T cell repertoires in COVID-19. The data were produced by immunoSEQ multiplex PCR, yet TCRdb's version contains in-frame clones alone and is incomplete. The sample has 55,000 to 65,000 clones; 60% to 80% are singletons. The material sequenced was peripheral blood. These receptor sequences come from a man aged 55-75 years with acute or convalescent COVID-19.

The V call is TRBV23-1, the J call TRBJ1-1; D unresolved. TRBV23-1 is given ORF status, its function remaining uncertain. V was clipped by 2 bases and J by 5 bases, with 9 bases between them. The CDR3 is 13 amino acids. CDR3: CASSQGLGTEAFF. The CDR3 DNA follows: TGCGCCAGCAGTCAAGGACTCGGGACTGAAGCTTTCTTT.

The rearrangement uses TRBV5-6 and TRBJ2-5; 7 nucleotides line up with TRBD1. Germline V CDR1 and CDR2: SGHDT, YYEEEE. The trim removed 3 bases at V and 2 bases at J, leaving 7 bases unmatched. The CDR3 loop spans 15 amino acids. The CDR3 spells CASSSTTGWQETQYF. The CDR3 bases are TGTGCCAGCAGCTCTACGACAGGGTGGCAAGAGACCCAGTACTTC.

The chain is built from TRBV5-5 and TRBJ1-2; D gene uncertain. Between the trimmed V and J ends, which lost 4 bases and 3 bases, there was a span of 16 bases. CDR1 is SGHKS, CDR2 YYEKEE, per germline (reference sequence). This CDR3 comprises 15 residues. CDR3 bases: TGTGCCAGCAGCCCGGCCGGATTCGGAGACTATGGCTACACCTTC. Residues: CASSPAGFGDYGYTF.

This chain uses TRBV4-1 with TRBJ2-7, with D tentatively TRBD1 (6 bases). Deletions cut 1 base from V and 3 bases from J, with 13 bases between. This CDR3 has 15 amino acids. Germline lookup yields CDR1 MGHRA and CDR2 YSYEKL. This CDR3 is CASSQAFTGYYEQYF. Written as DNA, the CDR3 is TGCGCCAGCAGCCAAGCCTTTACAGGGTACTACGAGCAGTACTTC.

The V call is TRBV18, the J call TRBJ1-4; 7 bases match TRBD1. Unmatched junction bases numbered 9, after V lost 3 bases and J lost 17 bases. Per the germline V gene, CDR1 is KGHSH and CDR2 is LQKENI. This CDR3 is 12 amino acids long. CDR3 DNA sequence: TGTGCCAGCTCACCCGGGACAGCCTTTAAATTTTTT. This encodes CASSPGTAFKFF.

The chain combines TRBV18 with TRBJ2-1; TRBD2 matches 7 bases. This CDR3 contains 16 residues. From germline, CDR1 is KGHSH and CDR2 LQKENI. V shed 4 bases and J 6 bases; nucleotides not matched to a gene: 12. The CDR3 DNA is TGTGCCAGCTCACGGTTGTCGGGACTATTTTTCAATGAGCAGTTCTTC. It specifies CASSRLSGLFFNEQFF. The full variable domain, completed using reference TRBV18 and TRBJ2-1, is NAGVMQNPRHLVRRRGQEARLRCSPMKGHSHVYWYRQLPEEGLKFMVYLQKENIIDESGMPKERFSAEFPKEGPSILRIQQVVRGDSAAYFCASSRLSGLFFNEQFFGPGTRLTVL.

CDR3 bases: TGCAGCGTTGAAGATCTTCTGGGACAGCGCCCGTACACCTTC. Protein sequence: CSVEDLLGQRPYTF. The chain uses TRBV29-1 and TRBJ1-2; 7 bases line up with TRBD1. CDR1 SQVTM and CDR2 ANQGSEA come from the germline V gene. The trim removed 0 bases at V and 11 bases at J, leaving 12 bases unmatched. The CDR3 loop spans 14 amino acids.

The chain carries TRBV5-1 and TRBJ2-5, with D perhaps TRBD1 (5 bases). Germline assignment: CDR1 SGHRS and CDR2 YFSETQ. Trimming took 0 bases from V and 1 from J, leaving 7 bases between them. The CDR3 extends over 14 amino acids. CDR3 in DNA: TGCGCCAGCAGCTTGGACAGGACCCAAGAGACCCAGTACTTC. Translating gives CASSLDRTQETQYF.

The rearrangement joins TRBV27 to TRBJ2-5; no clear D. This CDR3 is built from 14 residues. Germline V gene lookup returns CDR1 MNHEY and CDR2 SMNVEV (reference sequence). Deletions cut 2 bases from V and 2 bases from J, with 9 bases between. CDR3 loop: CASSLSTAQETQYF. CDR3 in DNA: TGTGCCAGCAGTTTAAGTACAGCACAAGAGACCCAGTACTTC.

This clone appeared a single time. The V call is TRBV27, the J call TRBJ2-7; 8 bases are a match to TRBD2. CDR3 size: 11 residues. Per germline, CDR1 MNHEY and CDR2 SMNVEV (reference sequence). V gave up 6 bases and J gave up 7 bases; unmatched junction bases: 2. CDR3: CASRVAGEQYF. CDR3 sequence (DNA): TGTGCCAGCAGAGTAGCGGGAGAGCAGTACTTC.

With regard to this clone: At one of its ends the junction is not consistent with the germline gene, which may arise from a read error. The chain links TRBV29-1 to TRBJ1-1; D unresolved. The CDR3 loop spans 14 amino acids. CDR1 and CDR2 (germline): SQVTM, ANQGSEA. DNA of the CDR3: TGCAGCGTTGCCAGGAAAGGATTGAACACCGAAGCTTTCTTT. It is translated as CSVARKGLNTEAFF.

In this sample, this clone turned up a few times. The rearrangement links TRBV5-1 to TRBJ1-3, with 7 bases matching TRBD1. The J segment lost 1 base and the V segment lost 2 bases, leaving 6 bases of the junction unmatched. Germline V lookup: CDR1 SGHRS, CDR2 YFSETQ. The CDR3 extends over 16 amino acids. CDR3 DNA: TGCGCCAGCAGCTTTGGGACAGAACCTTCTGGAAACACCATATATTTT. Translation: CASSFGTEPSGNTIYF. The variable domain in full, completed from reference TRBV5-1 and TRBJ1-3, reads KAGVTQTPRYLIKTRGQQVTLSCSPISGHRSVSWYQQTPGQGLQFLFEYFSETQRNKGNFPGRFSGRQFSNSRSEMNVSTLELGDSALYLCASSFGTEPSGNTIYFGEGSWLTVV.

V gene TRBV27 combines with J gene TRBJ2-1; TRBD1 aligns across 9 bases. The germline V gene encodes CDR1 MNHEY and CDR2 SMNVEV (reference sequence). CDR3 size: 19 residues. V was clipped by 6 bases and J by 4 bases; unmatched bases: 19. CDR3 DNA: TGTGCCAGCAGCCCATTCCGCTTTACCGGGACAGGGAGATACAATGAGCAGTTCTTC. It encodes CASSPFRFTGTGRYNEQFF.

The V gene is TRBV30, the J gene TRBJ2-3, with TRBD2 matching over 11 bases. The germline gives CDR1 GTSNPN, CDR2 SVGIG (reference sequence). The ends lost 1 base at V and 7 bases at J; junction bases unmatched: 7. The CDR3 loop spans 15 amino acids. The DNA for the CDR3 is TGTGCCTGGAGTGAGACTAGCGGGGTATTATATACGCAGTATTTT. As protein: CAWSETSGVLYTQYF.

This clone came up once. The chain links TRBV5-6 to TRBJ1-1, with D perhaps matching TRBD1 (6 bases). Germline CDR1 and CDR2: SGHDT and YYEEEE. The length of the CDR3 is 13 residues. V lost 4 bases to trimming and J lost 1 base, with 8 bases between them. Here the CDR3 DNA reads TGTGCCAGCAGCCCGACAGGGAACACTGAAGCTTTCTTT. Translation: CASSPTGNTEAFF.

This clone was found once. The chain joins TRBV6-1 to TRBJ1-2; TRBD1 matches 8 bases. The J segment lost 2 bases and the V segment lost 4 bases, leaving 15 bases of the junction unmatched. CDR1 and CDR2 from the germline V gene are MNHNS and SASEGT. This CDR3 has 18 amino acids. The CDR3 region has the DNA TGTGCCAGCAGTGGGCCCGGGACAGGAGGACCCGTAAACTATGGCTACACCTTC. Amino acids: CASSGPGTGGPVNYGYTF.

This sequence joins TRBV29-1 and TRBJ2-7; maybe TRBD2 (7 bases). V lost 7 bases, J lost 3 bases, and 22 bases lay in between. This CDR3 is 15 amino acids long. CDR1 SQVTM and CDR2 ANQGSEA come from the germline V gene. CDR3 loop: CSAVGVGGQGYEQYF. Here the CDR3 DNA reads TGCAGCGCTGTGGGAGTCGGGGGGCAGGGCTACGAGCAGTACTTC.

The genes are TRBV7-2 and TRBJ2-7, with a possible D match to TRBD1 (5 bases). The ends were cut back, 0 bases at V and 3 bases at J, with 12 bases in the middle. Germline CDR1 SGHTA, CDR2 FQGNSA. The CDR3 totals 15 residues. The CDR3 spells CASSLAGRAGYEQYF. In DNA form, the CDR3 reads TGTGCCAGCAGCTTAGCTGGCAGGGCCGGCTACGAGCAGTACTTC.

In its sample, this clone was seen a few times. The chain joins TRBV9 to TRBJ1-1, with TRBD1 as a possible D gene (5 bases). This CDR3 is 14 amino acids long. Germline V lookup: CDR1 SGDLS, CDR2 YYNGEE. V was pared by 2 bases and J by 4 bases, with 12 bases between. This CDR3 is CASSVSRASTEAFF. The DNA of the CDR3 is TGTGCCAGCAGCGTTTCCAGGGCTAGCACTGAAGCTTTCTTT.

The rearrangement joins TRBV18 to TRBJ2-1; 8 nucleotides match TRBD2. Germline CDR1 is KGHSH and CDR2 is LQKENI. There are 15 residues in the CDR3. V trimming: 1 base; J trimming: 6 bases; junction bases outside the gene matches: 5. The CDR3 loop reads CASSPLQRGFNEQFF. CDR3 sequence (DNA): TGTGCCAGCTCACCACTCCAGCGGGGGTTCAATGAGCAGTTCTTC.

J is TRBJ1-4 and V is TRBV28; TRBD1 aligns across 8 bases. The CDR3 runs 15 residues. CDR1 and CDR2 from the germline V gene are MDHEN and SYDVKM. V was clipped by 2 bases and J by 7 bases; unmatched bases: 6. CDR3 bases: TGTGCCAGCAGTTTACAGGGGGCGCGGGGTGAAAAACTGTTTTTT. It encodes CASSLQGARGEKLFF.

The chain carries TRBV24-1 and TRBJ1-1; TRBD1 matches 8 bases. Germline V gene data show CDR1 as KGHDR and CDR2 as SFDVKD. The CDR3 is made up of 20 amino acids. J gave up 2 bases and V 2 bases, and 18 bases lay outside the gene matches. The CDR3 sequence: CATSDYARCWAGGHNTEAFF. The DNA of the CDR3 is TGTGCCACCAGTGATTATGCCAGATGTTGGGCAGGGGGCCATAACACTGAAGCTTTCTTT.

The chain links TRBV11-2 to TRBJ2-1; D is possibly TRBD2 (7 bases). Germline-derived CDR1 and CDR2 are SGHAT and FQNNGV. The CDR3 runs to 16 residues. V lost 4 bases and J lost 3, with 16 bases in between. The DNA of the CDR3 is TGTGCCAGCAGCTCCCCCCGGCGGGGGCTCTACAATGAGCAGTTCTTC. It codes for CASSSPRRGLYNEQFF.

V and J are TRBV5-1 and TRBJ1-1; 7 bases line up with TRBD1. The CDR3 is 13 amino acids. The germline V gene encodes CDR1 SGHRS and CDR2 YFSETQ. The trim removed 4 bases at V and 4 bases at J, leaving 4 bases unmatched. The CDR3 DNA follows: TGCGCCAGCAGCCTGACAGGGTTCACTGAAGCTTTCTTT. This codes for CASSLTGFTEAFF. Drawing the rest from reference TRBV5-1 and TRBJ1-1, the complete variable domain is KAGVTQTPRYLIKTRGQQVTLSCSPISGHRSVSWYQQTPGQGLQFLFEYFSETQRNKGNFPGRFSGRQFSNSRSEMNVSTLELGDSALYLCASSLTGFTEAFFGQGTRLTVV.

The chain has TRBV2 and TRBJ1-1; D uncertain. The CDR3 sequence is 13 residues long. Germline V gives CDR1 SNHLY, CDR2 FYNNEI. Trimming shortened V by 8 bases and J by 0 bases, and 10 bases separated the two germline ends. CDR3 nucleotides: TGTGCCAGCTGGGCAGAGCTGAACACTGAAGCTTTCTTT. Its protein product is CASWAELNTEAFF.

There are many counts of this clone. The genes are TRBV5-6 and TRBJ1-2; perhaps TRBD1 as D (6 bases). The CDR3 is 19 amino acids. V lost 4 bases and J lost 0, with 25 bases in between. CDR1 and CDR2 from the germline V gene are SGHDT and YYEEEE. This chain's CDR3 is CASSASSPGQVIPNYGYTF. CDR3 coding DNA: TGTGCCAGCAGCGCGAGCTCCCCGGGACAAGTTATCCCTAACTATGGCTACACCTTC. The full variable domain, rest sourced from reference TRBV5-6 and TRBJ1-2, is DAGVTQSPTHLIKTRGQQVTLRCSPKSGHDTVSWYQQALGQGPQFIFQYYEEEERQRGNFPDRFSGHQFPNYSSELNVNALLLGDSALYLCASSASSPGQVIPNYGYTFGSGTRLTVV.

This clone turned up a few times. The rearrangement uses TRBV5-5 and TRBJ2-2, with TRBD1 as a possible D gene (5 bases). The germline V and J ends were trimmed by 3 bases and 8 bases, with 17 bases remaining between them. There are 15 residues in the CDR3. CDR1 SGHKS and CDR2 YYEKEE come from the germline V gene (reference sequence). Here the CDR3 DNA reads TGTGCCAGCAGCTCCGCGGCAGGGCTACTGGGGGAGCTGTTTTTT. Translated: CASSSAAGLLGELFF.

This chain connects TRBV6-5 to TRBJ2-7; 9 bases are a match to TRBD2. Germline trimming cut 9 bases from V and 6 bases from J; bases unmatched to any gene: 15. This CDR3 region has 15 residues. Germline V CDR1 and CDR2: MNHEY, SVGAGI. The CDR3 sequence is CASTLFETSGREQYF. The CDR3, as DNA: TGTGCCAGTACACTTTTTGAGACTAGCGGCCGCGAGCAGTACTTC.

V usage is TRBV6-6 and J usage is TRBJ1-1, with D unclear. CDR3 size: 14 residues. V lost 6 bases and J lost 1, with 12 bases in between. The germline V gene has CDR1 MNHNY and CDR2 SVGAGI (reference sequence). CDR3 nucleotides: TGTGCCAGCAGCCTACAGACAACGAACACTGAAGCTTTCTTT. It translates to CASSLQTTNTEAFF.

The V and J genes are TRBV6-5 and TRBJ1-6; D is undetermined. The CDR3 consists of 13 residues. V lost 7 bases to trimming and J lost 8 bases, with 12 bases between them. CDR1 and CDR2 (germline): MNHEY, SVGAGI. The CDR3 nucleotides are TGTGCCAGCACCCCGCAGAGGGATTCACCCCTCCACTTT. Its translation: CASTPQRDSPLHF.